This TCR beta chain derives from a study of cytomegalovirus exposure and HLA in healthy donors. Study at large: Caucasian-associated ancestry cluster membership applied to about four fifths of 398 genotyped donors.

The PCR had 60 Vbeta and 13 Jbeta primers. Sequencing used immunoSEQ multiplex PCR; TCRdb keeps in-frame clones, though not all of them. The table records 120,000 or so clones, 78% of them present only once. As for this clone: Its antigen is unknown.

Study observations and caveats: In a later analysis, TCR beta V- and J-gene trimming was associated with a missense DCLRE1C variant.

V dropped 5 bases and J dropped 1 base, with 9 bases sitting between them. The CDR3 sequence is 14 residues long. Germline CDR1 is MDHEN and CDR2 is SYDVKM. This sequence was found in a woman aged 40 to 49 in good health and CMV-seronegative. The sample comprised PBMCs. The chain is built from TRBV28 and TRBJ1-3; a possible D gene is TRBD1 (5 bases). In DNA form, the CDR3 reads TGTGCCAGCAGTCCCCGACAGTCTGGAAACACCATATATTTT. Its translation is CASSPRQSGNTIYF.